Reported below is one TCR beta chain. Germline assignment: CDR1 SGHDT and CDR2 YYEEEE. Trimming took off 4 bases at V and 1 base at J, with 12 bases between the two ends. This CDR3 contains 15 residues. Researchers prepared the TCRbeta library using unique molecular identifiers, the study reports. TCRdb ran MiXCR on the PCR reads and lists one entry per CDR3 protein. Found here are over 200,000 distinct CDR3 sequences, around 9.6% of them singletons; the top ten hold over 5%. The entry originates in a study of T-cell reconstitution after alpha-beta-depleted transplantation in children. The sequence was collected from a human donor who donated a stem cell graft to a child with acute lymphoblastic leukemia. The specimen comprised PBMCs from the stem cell graft donor, sampled from the stem cell graft. The genes are TRBV5-6 and TRBJ1-5; D is unclear. For the CDR3, the DNA is TGTGCCAGCAGCGGCCGTTTAGGCAGCAATCAGCCCCAGCATTTT. It codes for CASSGRLGSNQPQHF.